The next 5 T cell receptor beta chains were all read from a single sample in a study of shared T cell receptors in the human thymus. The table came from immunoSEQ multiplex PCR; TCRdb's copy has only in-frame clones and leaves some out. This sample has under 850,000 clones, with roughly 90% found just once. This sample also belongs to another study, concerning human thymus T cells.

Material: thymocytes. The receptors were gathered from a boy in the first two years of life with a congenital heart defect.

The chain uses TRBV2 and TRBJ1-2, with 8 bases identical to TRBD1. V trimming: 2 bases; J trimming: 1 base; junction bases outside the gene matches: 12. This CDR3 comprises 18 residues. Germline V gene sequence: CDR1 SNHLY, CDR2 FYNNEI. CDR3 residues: CASSEWGDRFYINYGYTF. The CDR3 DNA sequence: TGTGCCAGCAGTGAATGGGGGGACAGGTTTTATATTAACTATGGCTACACCTTC.

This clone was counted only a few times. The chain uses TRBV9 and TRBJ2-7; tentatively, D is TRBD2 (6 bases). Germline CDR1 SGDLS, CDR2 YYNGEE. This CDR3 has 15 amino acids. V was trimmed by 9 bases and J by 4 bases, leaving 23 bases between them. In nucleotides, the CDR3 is TGTGCCACAAGCCGAATGGGCGGGAACCCTTACGAGCAGTACTTC. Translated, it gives CATSRMGGNPYEQYF.

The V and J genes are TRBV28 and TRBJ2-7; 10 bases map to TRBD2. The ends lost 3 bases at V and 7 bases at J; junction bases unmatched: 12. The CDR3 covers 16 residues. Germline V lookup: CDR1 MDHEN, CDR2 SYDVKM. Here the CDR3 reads CASSFGSGRVAGEQYF. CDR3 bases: TGTGCCAGCAGTTTTGGCAGCGGGAGGGTAGCGGGAGAGCAGTACTTC.

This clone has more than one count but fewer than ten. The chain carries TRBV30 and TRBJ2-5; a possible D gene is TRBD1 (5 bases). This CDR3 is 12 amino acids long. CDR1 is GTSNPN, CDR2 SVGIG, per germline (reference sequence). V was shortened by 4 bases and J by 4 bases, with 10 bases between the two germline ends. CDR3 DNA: TGTGCCTGGAATCAGGGCCGAGAGACCCAGTACTTC. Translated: CAWNQGRETQYF.

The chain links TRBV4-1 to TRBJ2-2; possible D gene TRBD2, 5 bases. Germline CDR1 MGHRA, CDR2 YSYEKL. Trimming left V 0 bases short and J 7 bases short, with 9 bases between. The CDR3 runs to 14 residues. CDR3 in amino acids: CASSQDPGNGELFF. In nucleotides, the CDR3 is TGCGCCAGCAGCCAAGATCCCGGGAACGGGGAGCTGTTTTTT.